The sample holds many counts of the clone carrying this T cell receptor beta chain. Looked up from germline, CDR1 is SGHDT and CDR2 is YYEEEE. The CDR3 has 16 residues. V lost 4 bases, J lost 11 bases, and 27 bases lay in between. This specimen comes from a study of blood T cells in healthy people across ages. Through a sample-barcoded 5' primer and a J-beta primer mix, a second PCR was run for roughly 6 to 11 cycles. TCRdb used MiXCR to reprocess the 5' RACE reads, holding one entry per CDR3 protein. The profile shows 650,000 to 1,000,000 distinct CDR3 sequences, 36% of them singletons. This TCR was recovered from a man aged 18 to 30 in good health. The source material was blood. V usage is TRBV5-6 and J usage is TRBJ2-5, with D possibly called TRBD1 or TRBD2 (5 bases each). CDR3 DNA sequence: TGTGCCAGCAGCCGCCCGGGCTTTTATCTCATGGGGGAGCAGTACTTC. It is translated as CASSRPGFYLMGEQYF. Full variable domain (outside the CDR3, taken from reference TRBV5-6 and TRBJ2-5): DAGVTQSPTHLIKTRGQQVTLRCSPKSGHDTVSWYQQALGQGPQFIFQYYEEEERQRGNFPDRFSGHQFPNYSSELNVNALLLGDSALYLCASSRPGFYLMGEQYFGPGTRLLVL.